This T cell receptor (beta chain) emerged from a study of blood T cell repertoires in COVID-19. Study as a whole: Some COVID-19 samples were acute and others convalescent; all came from the United States, Italy and Spain. PBMCs, B-cell-depleted T cells, or T cells were the source of the cDNA or gDNA that made up the material.

Authors' analysis steps: Amplified reference gene primers provided the basis for estimating nucleated cell counts. Here immunoSEQ multiplex PCR was the method, and the copy in TCRdb shows in-frame clones only, minus some. V and J calls and clone size are those listed in that table; D and trimming were worked out from the DNA. The sample has about 180,000 clones; approximately 90% are singletons. CDR3 size: 15 residues. Germline assignment: CDR1 LNHDA and CDR2 SQIVND (reference sequence). As regards this clone: A read error may produce the germline difference seen at one junction end.

This TCR was sampled from a woman aged 25 to 39 with active or convalescent COVID-19. The sequenced sample consisted of peripheral blood. The V gene is TRBV19, the J gene TRBJ1-2, with a possible D match to TRBD1 (5 bases). The DNA of the CDR3 is TGTGCCAGTAGTACCAATCCCCCCGCCCGACAGCCGATCGCCTTC. Protein product: CASSTNPPARQPIAF.